The sequence of this TCR beta chain was determined in a study of blood T cells in healthy people across ages. The germline V and J ends were trimmed by 1 base and 0 bases, with 13 bases remaining between them. Germline CDR1 is SGHTA and CDR2 is FQGNSA. This CDR3 contains 17 residues. A second PCR of 7 to 11 cycles used a sample-barcoded 5' primer and a J-beta primer mix. TCRdb called the 5' RACE reads again in MiXCR, with one record for every CDR3 protein. The sample includes hundreds of thousands of distinct CDR3 sequences, more than 40% seen only once; the top ten take roughly 30%. This receptor was taken from a woman in her fifties or sixties in good health. The V gene is TRBV7-2, the J gene TRBJ2-4; D might be TRBD2 (6 bases). The sequencing input was blood. CDR3 amino acids: CASSLGGRDLAKNIQYF. CDR3 nucleotides: TGTGCCAGCAGCTTAGGAGGGCGGGATCTAGCCAAAAACATTCAGTACTTC.